Below, one T cell receptor (beta chain) is given with its context. Its antigen is undetermined. Time point reported: pretreatment peripheral blood. Produced via immunoSEQ multiplex PCR; TCRdb's table is partial and in-frame only. The table includes some 40,000 clones, more than 70% detected once. This record belongs to a study of PD-L1 blockade in urothelial cancer. Study-wide results and limits: Lower than median blood TCR clonality before treatment predicted better survival.

The CDR3 extends over 14 amino acids. The germline V gene has CDR1 KGHSH and CDR2 LQKENI. V trimming: 3 bases; J trimming: 1 base; junction bases outside the gene matches: 2. The sample was PBMCs, taken around atezolizumab (anti-PD-L1) treatment. The sequence was obtained from a donor aged 40 or over with urothelial cancer. The chain has TRBV18 and TRBJ1-1, with TRBD1 matching 7 bases. The CDR3 loop is CASSPGQRNTEAFF. The CDR3 DNA is TGTGCCAGCTCACCGGGACAGAGGAACACTGAAGCTTTCTTT.